The 31 T cell receptor beta chains presented below share a single source sample, sequenced in a study of OX40 agonist ivuxolimab in advanced cancers. The repertoire was sequenced with immunoSEQ multiplex PCR; TCRdb's copy has only in-frame clones and lacks some. The data show around 70,000 clones, with about 94% seen just once and 6.5% to 8.5% held by the top ten. Sequences were derived from CD4+ or CD8+ T cells sorted from blood, sampled in a trial of the OX40 agonist ivuxolimab. The source of these receptors is an adult with an advanced solid tumor such as melanoma, head and neck, liver or kidney cancer.

The rearrangement uses TRBV11-2 and TRBJ2-3; TRBD2 matches at 10 bases. The CDR3 consists of 16 residues. V trimming: 6 bases; J trimming: 0 bases; junction bases outside the gene matches: 6. Germline V gene data show CDR1 as SGHAT and CDR2 as FQNNGV. This chain's CDR3 is CASRLAAGGSTDTQYF. The CDR3 DNA is TGTGCCAGCAGACTAGCAGCGGGGGGGAGCACAGATACGCAGTATTTT.

The gene calls are TRBV5-1 and TRBJ2-3; 9 bases are a match to TRBD2. V shed 0 bases and J 4 bases; nucleotides not matched to a gene: 9. CDR3 length equals 17 residues. Germline-derived CDR1 and CDR2 are SGHRS and YFSETQ. CDR3 nucleotides: TGCGCCAGCAGCTTGGAGCTAAGGGGCGGGGGGGCAGATACGCAGTATTTT. Its translation: CASSLELRGGGADTQYF. Complete variable domain (other parts from reference TRBV5-1 and TRBJ2-3): KAGVTQTPRYLIKTRGQQVTLSCSPISGHRSVSWYQQTPGQGLQFLFEYFSETQRNKGNFPGRFSGRQFSNSRSEMNVSTLELGDSALYLCASSLELRGGGADTQYFGPGTRLTVL.

The gene calls are TRBV5-1 and TRBJ2-7; D might be TRBD1 (5 bases). The CDR3 spans 14 residues. Per the germline V gene, CDR1 is SGHRS and CDR2 is YFSETQ. Trimming took 4 bases from V and 3 from J, leaving 14 bases between them. The CDR3 spells CASSLADSFYEQYF. The CDR3 nucleotides are TGCGCCAGCAGCCTTGCCGACAGCTTCTACGAGCAGTACTTC.

This clone is medium-sized in the sample. The chain joins TRBV11-2 to TRBJ1-4, with D possibly being TRBD1 (5 bases). Looked up from germline, CDR1 is SGHAT and CDR2 is FQNNGV. CDR3 size: 11 residues. Trimming removed 6 bases from V and 15 bases from J, with 14 bases in between. The CDR3 DNA is TGTGCCAGCAGGTTGGGGGACGGAGTGTTTTTT. This encodes CASRLGDGVFF.

CDR3 nucleotides: TGTGCCACCAGCAGAGATCGAGGGTCCTATGGCTACACCTTC. Protein product: CATSRDRGSYGYTF. The V call is TRBV15, the J call TRBJ1-2; D not certain. Germline V gives CDR1 LNHNV, CDR2 YYDKDF (reference sequence). The CDR3 loop spans 14 amino acids. V lost 0 bases and J 4 bases, leaving 9 bases between the germline ends.

The chain combines TRBV11-2 with TRBJ2-7; 7 nucleotides align to TRBD1. The CDR3 has 16 residues. The germline CDR1 and CDR2 sequences are SGHAT and FQNNGV. V shed 5 bases and J 2 bases; nucleotides not matched to a gene: 12. The CDR3 nucleotides are TGTGCCAGCAGCCTCGGACAGGCGGAGTTCGCCTACGAGCAGTACTTC. It codes for CASSLGQAEFAYEQYF.

V usage is TRBV30 and J usage is TRBJ2-2, with D perhaps given as TRBD1 or TRBD2 (5 bases each). Trimming took 3 bases from V and 5 from J, leaving 22 bases between them. Germline-derived CDR1 and CDR2 are GTSNPN and SVGIG (reference sequence). This CDR3 has 17 residues. CDR3 DNA: TGTGCCTGGAGAGAGGGGCTAGGAAGAACGAGAACCGGGGAGCTGTTTTTT. The encoded protein is CAWREGLGRTRTGELFF.

The genes are TRBV7-9 and TRBJ1-6; the D is unclear. This CDR3 contains 12 residues. V dropped 5 bases and J dropped 11 bases, with 10 bases sitting between them. Germline assignment: CDR1 SEHNR and CDR2 FQNEAQ (reference sequence). CDR3 residues: CASSNIGAPLHF. CDR3 bases: TGTGCCAGCAGCAACATCGGGGCACCCCTCCACTTT.

V usage is TRBV7-8 and J usage is TRBJ2-3, with 8 bases that match TRBD2. V lost 5 bases, J lost 1 base, and 8 bases stayed unmatched. The CDR3 is 16 residues long. Per the germline V gene, CDR1 is SGHVS and CDR2 is FQNEAQ. For the CDR3, the DNA is TGTGCCAGCAGCCGTCTACTAGCGGTCGGCACAGATACGCAGTATTTT. This translates into CASSRLLAVGTDTQYF.

The chain uses TRBV5-6 and TRBJ1-1; D is ambiguous. The germline CDR1 and CDR2 sequences are SGHDT and YYEEEE. Trimming shortened V by 2 bases and J by 8 bases, and 13 bases separated the two germline ends. The CDR3 length is 13 residues. CDR3 loop: CASSFTEGFEAFF. For the CDR3, the DNA is TGTGCCAGCAGCTTTACTGAGGGCTTCGAAGCTTTCTTT.

The rearrangement uses TRBV14 and TRBJ2-1; the match to TRBD2 covers 7 bases. The CDR3 spans 16 residues. V lost 4 bases to trimming and J lost 0 bases; unmatched junction nucleotides: 6. Germline loops: CDR1 SGHDN, CDR2 FVKESK. CDR3 sequence (DNA): TGTGCCAGCAGCCCCGAACTAGCGAGCTCCTACAATGAGCAGTTCTTC. As protein: CASSPELASSYNEQFF.

This sequence joins TRBV4-1 and TRBJ2-7; 8 bases match TRBD2. V trimming: 8 bases; J trimming: 3 bases; junction bases outside the gene matches: 6. The CDR3 loop spans 13 amino acids. Germline CDR1 and CDR2: MGHRA and YSYEKL. CDR3 loop: CASSGGGFYEQYF. The CDR3 DNA sequence: TGCGCCAGCTCGGGGGGGGGCTTCTACGAGCAGTACTTC.

The CDR3 bases are TGTGCCAGCAGCTTAGCGTTTCCAGGGGATGGCTACACCTTC. Translating gives CASSLAFPGDGYTF. V usage is TRBV7-9 and J usage is TRBJ1-2; tentatively, D is TRBD1 (6 bases). V was shortened by 0 bases and J by 6 bases, with 11 bases between the two germline ends. This CDR3 is built from 14 residues. Germline V gene lookup returns CDR1 SEHNR and CDR2 FQNEAQ (reference sequence).

The J gene is TRBJ1-2, the V gene TRBV4-1; 8 bases are shared with TRBD1. Germline-derived CDR1 and CDR2 are MGHRA and YSYEKL. The ends lost 1 base at V and 7 bases at J; junction bases unmatched: 5. This CDR3 spans 14 amino acids. The CDR3 protein is CASSQGDRTFGYTF. The CDR3 DNA sequence: TGCGCCAGCAGCCAAGGGGACAGGACCTTTGGCTACACCTTC.

For this clone: The junction departs from the called germline gene at one end, perhaps through a read error. The rearrangement links TRBV27 to TRBJ1-1; 9 nucleotides align to TRBD1. CDR3 length: 15 residues. The germline CDR1 and CDR2 sequences are MNHEY and SMNVEV (reference sequence). The CDR3, as DNA: TGTGCCAACAGTCCCGGGGACAGGGAAGCCACTGAAGCTTTCTTT. Translated, it gives CANSPGDREATEAFF.

V gene TRBV19 combines with J gene TRBJ2-3; 9 nucleotides align to TRBD2. CDR1 is LNHDA, CDR2 SQIVND, per germline (reference sequence). J lost 5 bases, V lost 5 bases, and 8 bases had no gene match. This CDR3 comprises 15 residues. CDR3 region: CASSDAGGAGDTQYF. CDR3 sequence (DNA): TGTGCCAGTAGTGACGCGGGGGGGGCTGGAGATACGCAGTATTTT. The full variable domain, with the rest looked up from reference TRBV19 and TRBJ2-3, is DGGITQSPKYLFRKEGQNVTLSCEQNLNHDAMYWYRQDPGQGLRLIYYSQIVNDFQKGDIAEGYSVSREKKESFPLTVTSAQKNPTAFYLCASSDAGGAGDTQYFGPGTRLTVL.

This clone was seen only once. The chain is built from TRBV27 and TRBJ2-5; 8 nucleotides line up with TRBD1. Germline V lookup: CDR1 MNHEY, CDR2 SMNVEV (reference sequence). V lost 1 base to trimming and J lost 5 bases; unmatched junction nucleotides: 9. The CDR3 spans 16 residues. The CDR3 loop reads CASSLFSTGVIETQYF. The CDR3 region has the DNA TGTGCCAGCAGTTTATTCTCGACAGGGGTGATCGAGACCCAGTACTTC.

This clone was counted a single time. The CDR3, as DNA: TGTGCCAGCAGCTTAGGGACAGTATACGAGCAGTACTTC. This gives the protein CASSLGTVYEQYF. This sequence joins TRBV7-8 and TRBJ2-7; possibly TRBD1 for D (6 bases). Looked up from germline, CDR1 is SGHVS and CDR2 is FQNEAQ. The CDR3 is 13 residues long. Trimming removed 1 base at V and 4 bases at J, with 8 bases between.

V is TRBV7-8 and J is TRBJ1-2; 8 nucleotides align to TRBD1. Germline CDR1 is SGHVS and CDR2 is FQNEAQ. The CDR3 totals 17 residues. V gave up 6 bases and J gave up 3 bases; unmatched junction bases: 15. The CDR3 coding sequence is TGTGCCAGCAGTCCAGGCGAGGGGACAGGCCTTTACTATGGCTACACCTTC. Translating it yields CASSPGEGTGLYYGYTF.

CDR3 amino acids: CASTPPDRGRPDTQYF. The CDR3 DNA reads TGTGCCAGCACCCCGCCAGACAGGGGTAGGCCAGATACGCAGTATTTT. V and J are TRBV7-9 and TRBJ2-3; 8 positions agree with TRBD1. The length of the CDR3 is 16 residues. V lost 7 bases, J lost 4 bases, and 13 bases stayed unmatched. Germline V gives CDR1 SEHNR, CDR2 FQNEAQ (reference sequence).

The V gene is TRBV12-5, the J gene TRBJ2-5, with D perhaps TRBD2 (6 bases). The CDR3 contains 14 residues. CDR1 LGHNT and CDR2 FRNRAP come from the germline V gene. Deletions cut 6 bases from V and 0 bases from J, with 11 bases between. The CDR3 bases are TGTGCTAGTGGCCGCGGGACTGACCAAGAGACCCAGTACTTC. It yields the protein CASGRGTDQETQYF.

The chain recombines TRBV7-9 with TRBJ2-5, with D unclear. Trimming removed 8 bases at V and 5 bases at J, with 12 bases between. The CDR3 spans 12 residues. Germline loops: CDR1 SEHNR, CDR2 FQNEAQ (reference sequence). The CDR3 spells CASGHGLETQYF. CDR3 sequence (DNA): TGTGCCAGCGGCCATGGGTTGGAGACCCAGTACTTC.

In DNA, the CDR3 is TGTGCCACCAAACAGGGCTGGTCCTACGAGCAGTACTTC. It specifies CATKQGWSYEQYF. The chain has TRBV27 and TRBJ2-7; tentative D call: TRBD1 (6 bases). This CDR3 has 13 residues. The germline gives CDR1 MNHEY, CDR2 SMNVEV (reference sequence). The germline V and J ends were trimmed by 10 bases and 1 base, with 14 bases remaining between them.

The chain couples TRBV2 to TRBJ2-3; D may be TRBD2 (5 bases). In germline, CDR1 is SNHLY, CDR2 FYNNEI. The CDR3 length is 14 residues. Trimming left V 1 base short and J 0 bases short, with 5 bases between. This CDR3 is CASSEGTSTDTQYF. CDR3 bases: TGTGCCAGCAGTGAAGGGACTAGCACAGATACGCAGTATTTT.

The genes are TRBV2 and TRBJ2-2; 9 positions agree with TRBD1. From germline, CDR1 is SNHLY and CDR2 FYNNEI. This CDR3 has 19 residues. Trimming at V came to 2 bases and at J to 0 bases, leaving 10 bases not matched to a gene. CDR3 region: CASSEPTGGAGANTGELFF. CDR3 nucleotides: TGTGCCAGCAGTGAACCTACAGGGGGCGCGGGTGCGAACACCGGGGAGCTGTTTTTT.

The rearrangement links TRBV9 to TRBJ2-5, with unresolved D. The CDR3 totals 11 residues. The V gene lost 0 bases and the J gene lost 5 bases, with 2 bases spanning the gap. Per germline, CDR1 SGDLS and CDR2 YYNGEE. DNA of the CDR3: TGTGCCAGCAGCGTAGCCGAGACCCAGTACTTC. It is translated as CASSVAETQYF.

The rearrangement joins TRBV29-1 to TRBJ2-3; unclear D gene. Trimming left V 4 bases short and J 0 bases short, with 2 bases between. The CDR3 extends over 11 amino acids. Germline V lookup: CDR1 SQVTM, CDR2 ANQGSEA. This chain's CDR3 is CSVASTDTQYF. The CDR3 DNA reads TGCAGCGTTGCTAGCACAGATACGCAGTATTTT.

This clone has just one count. The chain uses TRBV10-3 and TRBJ1-3, with 7 nucleotides matching TRBD1. Germline V gene sequence: CDR1 ENHRY, CDR2 SYGVKD. The junction had 15 bases not matched to a gene; V was cut back by 8 bases and J by 8 bases. CDR3 length: 15 amino acids. CDR3 bases: TGTGCCATCTCCGCCCTAGGGGGCCCAGAGGACACCATATATTTT. Its translation is CAISALGGPEDTIYF.

This clone was counted a single time. V usage is TRBV7-2 and J usage is TRBJ2-7; D not resolved. The CDR3 consists of 15 residues. V was pared by 1 base and J by 0 bases, with 10 bases between. Germline V gene sequence: CDR1 SGHTA, CDR2 FQGNSA. The CDR3 loop is CASSLGLSSSYEQYF. DNA for the CDR3: TGTGCCAGCAGCTTAGGTCTTTCCTCCTCCTACGAGCAGTACTTC.

The V gene is TRBV13, the J gene TRBJ2-1, with D maybe TRBD2 (7 bases). Trimming pared 3 bases from V and 8 bases from J, leaving 20 bases between. Germline CDR1 PRHDT, CDR2 FYEKMQ (reference sequence). The CDR3 consists of 16 residues. The CDR3 protein is CASSFLPSGGLYEQFF. CDR3 in DNA: TGTGCCAGCAGCTTCCTTCCTTCGGGGGGCCTCTATGAGCAGTTCTTC.

V is TRBV27 and J is TRBJ2-7; D is undetermined. The germline V and J ends were trimmed by 2 bases and 2 bases, with 10 bases remaining between them. In germline, CDR1 is MNHEY, CDR2 SMNVEV (reference sequence). This CDR3 contains 14 residues. The CDR3 nucleotides are TGTGCCAGCAGTTTAAAGCCCGTTACCTACGAGCAGTACTTC. It codes for CASSLKPVTYEQYF.